A selection of T cell receptor beta chains follows, all from one sample in a study of cytomegalovirus exposure and HLA in healthy donors. Sequencing used immunoSEQ multiplex PCR; TCRdb keeps in-frame clones, though not all of them. The data contain 130,000 or so clones, 8.5% to 10% of them seen just once; the ten biggest clones take up 4.5% to 7%. Sequenced material: PBMCs. All receptors derive from a middle-aged man in good health and CMV-seronegative. Both conserved end residues are trimmed from each CDR3. Fields, in order: CDR3 length, V gene, J gene, clone size, CDR3 protein. A clone size is listed for some rows: how often the clone was seen (once, few, many), or a class if it is expanded.

>11|TRBV18|TRBJ1-1|few
ASSPETGMGAF
>14|TRBV6-6|TRBJ1-5|-
ASSPREFRSNQPQH
>16|TRBV5-1|TRBJ2-2|-
ASSLEPAGAPNTGELF
>13|TRBV28|TRBJ2-7|-
ASSSRTAYSYEQY
>10|TRBV29-1|TRBJ2-1|few
SVGDRYNEQF
>13|TRBV30|TRBJ2-3|few
AWSPAGGRGDTQY
>13|TRBV30|TRBJ1-2|-
AWRGAYQGDYGYT
>13|TRBV5-4|TRBJ2-3|few
ASSSDWQSTDTQY
>14|TRBV9|TRBJ2-5|few
ASSQGVGGSQETQY
>13|TRBV6-1|TRBJ2-7|-
ASSSGTGGSYEQY
>13|TRBV28|TRBJ2-7|few
ASSTPDSEAYEQY
>15|TRBV5-6|TRBJ2-2|few
ASSLKTGDGWAGELF
>13|TRBV6-5|TRBJ2-7|-
ANSPGQRDSYEQY
>12|TRBV6-1|TRBJ1-2|-
ASSVEGNNYGYT
>13|TRBV11-3|TRBJ2-3|few
ASSSSGGSTDTQY
>15|TRBV25-1|TRBJ1-1|-
ASSESGRGDMNTEAF
>12|TRBV11-2|TRBJ2-1|few
ASSLGARSNEQF
>14|TRBV9|TRBJ1-6|few
ASSLPRPGNNSPLH
>10|TRBV4-1|TRBJ1-2|few
ASRGLFYGYT
>13|TRBV7-8|TRBJ2-2|few
ASSLPGRGTGELF
>14|TRBV19|-|few
ASSIEAFAGPYEQY
>11|TRBV27|TRBJ2-7|-
ASSATGIYEQY
>12|TRBV2|TRBJ1-4|few
ASSEGQDSRKLF
>12|TRBV7-2|TRBJ1-1|few
ASSSQGRRTEAF
>11|TRBV2|TRBJ1-2|few
ASQTDNNYGYT
>11|TRBV5-1|TRBJ2-5|-
ASSERNGETQY
>11|TRBV29-1|-|few
SVTGGSSYEQY
>10|TRBV27|TRBJ2-7|-
ASSYSGSEQY
>13|TRBV5-1|TRBJ2-1|few
ASSLASGGVDEQF